A single sample gave rise to the 29 T cell receptor beta chains below, sequenced in a study of blood T cell repertoires in COVID-19. The assay was immunoSEQ multiplex PCR, and TCRdb's table has in-frame clones only and misses some. In the table there are roughly 250,000 clones, less than 85% of which are singletons. The sample consisted of peripheral blood. The origin of the receptors is a woman aged 80 or older with active or convalescent COVID-19.

This clone came up once. The V gene is TRBV6-1, the J gene TRBJ1-2; TRBD1 might be the D (6 bases). Per germline, CDR1 MNHNS and CDR2 SASEGT. Trimming shortened V by 0 bases and J by 8 bases, and 13 bases separated the two germline ends. The CDR3 length is 14 residues. In DNA, the CDR3 is TGTGCCAGCAGTGAAGCGCATACAGGGTTAGGCTACACCTTC. The encoded protein is CASSEAHTGLGYTF.

The chain links TRBV12-5 to TRBJ2-3; a weak D match, TRBD2 (6 bases). Germline lookup yields CDR1 LGHNT and CDR2 FRNRAP. This CDR3 region has 14 residues. Trimming removed 6 bases from V and 6 bases from J, with 16 bases in between. CDR3: CASGLTSLSDTQYF. The CDR3 bases are TGTGCTAGTGGGTTGACTAGTCTGTCGGATACGCAGTATTTT.

CDR3 in DNA: TGTGCCAGCAGCTTAGTTTCAGGGGGCACTGAAGCTTTCTTT. Protein: CASSLVSGGTEAFF. The V call is TRBV7-2, the J call TRBJ1-1, with 7 bases that match TRBD1. This CDR3 is 14 amino acids long. Unmatched junction bases numbered 3, after V lost 1 base and J lost 4 bases. Per the germline V gene, CDR1 is SGHTA and CDR2 is FQGNSA.

The genes are TRBV5-1 and TRBJ1-4; D remains ambiguous. V was clipped by 4 bases and J by 0 bases, with 7 bases between them. Germline assignment: CDR1 SGHRS and CDR2 YFSETQ. The CDR3 totals 14 residues. The CDR3 bases are TGCGCCAGCAGCCCATTCACAACTAATGAAAAACTGTTTTTT. Translating gives CASSPFTTNEKLFF.

The chain joins TRBV5-1 to TRBJ1-1, with D tentatively TRBD1 (6 bases). CDR3 size: 14 residues. The germline CDR1 and CDR2 sequences are SGHRS and YFSETQ. Trimming pared 5 bases from V and 3 bases from J, leaving 14 bases between. The CDR3 is CASSSGTIYTEAFF. Here the CDR3 DNA reads TGCGCCAGCAGTTCCGGGACAATCTACACTGAAGCTTTCTTT. Complete variable domain (other parts from reference TRBV5-1 and TRBJ1-1): KAGVTQTPRYLIKTRGQQVTLSCSPISGHRSVSWYQQTPGQGLQFLFEYFSETQRNKGNFPGRFSGRQFSNSRSEMNVSTLELGDSALYLCASSSGTIYTEAFFGQGTRLTVV.

CDR3 region: CASSSDYGYTF. In DNA form, the CDR3 reads TGTGCCAGCAGCTCCGACTATGGCTACACCTTC. The rearrangement joins TRBV3-1 (or the pseudogene TRBV3-2) to TRBJ1-2; the D is unclear. Germline assignment: CDR1 LGHDT and CDR2 YNNKEL (reference sequence). Trimming took off 5 bases at V and 3 bases at J, with 4 bases between the two ends. The CDR3 totals 11 residues.

This clone was seen only a few times. The genes are TRBV2 and TRBJ1-6; TRBD1 matches at 10 bases. Losses at the gene ends were 7 bases for V and 10 bases for J; bases not matched to a gene: 7. From germline, CDR1 is SNHLY and CDR2 FYNNEI. This CDR3 contains 14 residues. CDR3 sequence (DNA): TGTGCCAGCACCGGGACAGGGGCACAGTCACCCCTCCACTTT. This gives the protein CASTGTGAQSPLHF.

V is TRBV6-5 and J is TRBJ1-1; a weak D match, TRBD1 (5 bases). This CDR3 spans 14 amino acids. The germline gives CDR1 MNHEY, CDR2 SVGAGI. V lost 7 bases and J 3 bases, leaving 15 bases between the germline ends. In DNA, the CDR3 is TGTGCCAGCAACAGACAGTATGGGGACACTGAAGCTTTCTTT. Its translation: CASNRQYGDTEAFF.

V and J are TRBV9 and TRBJ1-5; unclear D gene. Trimming removed 0 bases from V and 0 bases from J, with 4 bases in between. CDR3 size: 14 residues. CDR1 and CDR2 from the germline V gene are SGDLS and YYNGEE. The chain's CDR3 is CASSVGYSNQPQHF. The CDR3 DNA sequence: TGTGCCAGCAGCGTAGGTTATAGCAATCAGCCCCAGCATTTT. Full variable domain (missing parts from reference TRBV9 and TRBJ1-5): DSGVTQTPKHLITATGQRVTLRCSPRSGDLSVYWYQQSLDQGLQFLIQYYNGEERAKGNILERFSAQQFPDLHSELNLSSLELGDSALYFCASSVGYSNQPQHFGDGTRLSIL.

This clone turned up a few times. J is TRBJ1-5 and V is TRBV10-3, with D perhaps TRBD1 (5 bases). The V and J ends lost 6 bases and 7 bases respectively, with 13 bases between them. The CDR3 is made up of 13 amino acids. In germline, CDR1 is ENHRY, CDR2 SYGVKD. CDR3 sequence: CAISFRDGQPQHF. In DNA form, the CDR3 reads TGTGCCATCAGCTTCAGGGATGGGCAGCCCCAGCATTTT.

The chain couples TRBV29-1 to TRBJ1-2; D remains ambiguous. CDR3 size: 13 residues. The V gene lost 3 bases and the J gene lost 4 bases, with 12 bases spanning the gap. In germline, CDR1 is SQVTM, CDR2 ANQGSEA. CDR3 sequence (DNA): TGCAGCGTTGACGGGGTGGGAGGCTATGGCTACACCTTC. Translation: CSVDGVGGYGYTF.

This clone came up a few times. The V and J genes are TRBV29-1 and TRBJ2-3; 7 bases align to TRBD2. This CDR3 contains 15 residues. Trimming at V came to 4 bases and at J to 4 bases, leaving 11 bases not matched to a gene. Germline CDR1 is SQVTM and CDR2 is ANQGSEA. For the CDR3, the DNA is TGCAGCGTTGCAGGACTAGTAAGTTCGGCAGATACGCAGTATTTT. Protein product: CSVAGLVSSADTQYF.

The chain has TRBV28 and TRBJ2-1, with 11 bases identical to TRBD2. V was pared by 6 bases and J by 5 bases, with 3 bases of the junction left unmatched. CDR1 MDHEN and CDR2 SYDVKM come from the germline V gene. The CDR3 is 14 amino acids. Here the CDR3 DNA reads TGTGCCAGCAGAAATAGCGGGAGGGACAATGAGCAGTTCTTC. Translated, it gives CASRNSGRDNEQFF.

The V gene is TRBV5-1, the J gene TRBJ2-5; D remains ambiguous. CDR3 length equals 16 residues. Trimming took 4 bases from V and 5 from J, leaving 21 bases between them. CDR1 is SGHRS, CDR2 YFSETQ, per germline. The CDR3 DNA reads as TGCGCCAGCAGCATTGGCGACACCCCCTTGGGTGAGACCCAGTACTTC. Protein: CASSIGDTPLGETQYF.

The chain is built from TRBV15 and TRBJ1-5; D possibly corresponds to TRBD1 (5 bases). Germline CDR1 is LNHNV and CDR2 is YYDKDF (reference sequence). The CDR3 has 15 residues. Trimming took off 0 bases at V and 5 bases at J, with 11 bases between the two ends. In nucleotides, the CDR3 is TGTGCCACCAGCAGAGATTCAGGGCAGGATCAGCCCCAGCATTTT. Translated, it gives CATSRDSGQDQPQHF.

The chain employs TRBV4-1 and TRBJ1-5; no clear D. Trimming took off 0 bases at V and 2 bases at J, with 11 bases between the two ends. The CDR3 has 16 amino acids. Germline V gives CDR1 MGHRA, CDR2 YSYEKL. The CDR3 sequence: CASSQDRRAGNQPQHF. The CDR3, as DNA: TGCGCCAGCAGCCAAGATCGACGTGCGGGCAATCAGCCCCAGCATTTT.

V gene TRBV27 combines with J gene TRBJ2-7; 8 nucleotides align to TRBD1. The CDR3 runs to 16 residues. Looked up from germline, CDR1 is MNHEY and CDR2 is SMNVEV (reference sequence). J lost 1 base, V lost 5 bases, and 10 bases had no gene match. The CDR3: CASSPNRGTSSYEQYF. CDR3 nucleotide sequence: TGTGCCAGCAGTCCTAACAGGGGGACCTCATCCTACGAGCAGTACTTC.

The chain recombines TRBV6-5 with TRBJ2-5; D is ambiguous. The germline CDR1 and CDR2 sequences are MNHEY and SVGAGI. This CDR3 contains 12 residues. Between the trimmed V and J ends, which lost 7 bases and 7 bases, there was a span of 13 bases. The CDR3 spells CASTSLVGTQYF. In DNA, the CDR3 is TGTGCCAGCACCTCTCTAGTCGGGACCCAGTACTTC.

J is TRBJ1-6 and V is TRBV30; the D gene is possibly TRBD1 (5 bases). This CDR3 has 16 amino acids. The V gene lost 3 bases and the J gene lost 7 bases, with 19 bases spanning the gap. Looked up from germline, CDR1 is GTSNPN and CDR2 is SVGIG (reference sequence). The CDR3 DNA is TGTGCCTGGAGATCGGGCGCAGGGCCTTGGAATTCACCCCTCCACTTT. This translates into CAWRSGAGPWNSPLHF.

The gene calls are TRBV5-1 and TRBJ2-1; a weak D match, TRBD2 (5 bases). Germline CDR1 SGHRS, CDR2 YFSETQ. With 2 bases removed from V and 1 base from J, the gap between germline ends came to 16 bases. The CDR3 is 17 residues long. The CDR3 loop reads CASSFNTGFTSYNEQFF. CDR3 nucleotides: TGCGCCAGCAGCTTCAACACGGGGTTTACTTCCTACAATGAGCAGTTCTTC.

This clone was seen a handful of times. V gene TRBV6-1 combines with J gene TRBJ1-3; D ambiguous. The germline V gene has CDR1 MNHNS and CDR2 SASEGT. V was clipped by 5 bases and J by 0 bases, with 8 bases between them. The CDR3 length is 14 residues. CDR3 protein: CASSPRLSGNTIYF. For the CDR3, the DNA is TGTGCCAGCAGTCCCCGTCTCTCTGGAAACACCATATATTTT.

This chain links TRBV6-5 with TRBJ1-1, with D perhaps matching TRBD1 (5 bases). CDR3 length equals 14 residues. V lost 7 bases and J 0 bases, leaving 12 bases between the germline ends. Per germline, CDR1 MNHEY and CDR2 SVGAGI. This CDR3 is CASTLRQMNTEAFF. Written as DNA, the CDR3 is TGTGCCAGCACCCTCAGACAGATGAACACTGAAGCTTTCTTT.

The rearrangement uses TRBV28 and TRBJ1-2, with D unresolved. CDR3 length: 13 residues. The ends were cut back, 7 bases at V and 2 bases at J, with 11 bases in the middle. From germline, CDR1 is MDHEN and CDR2 SYDVKM. The CDR3 DNA reads as TGTGCCAGCATATCTTTACAGAACTATGGCTACACCTTC. As protein: CASISLQNYGYTF.

V gene TRBV9 combines with J gene TRBJ1-1; D unclear. The ends were cut back, 3 bases at V and 2 bases at J, with 14 bases in the middle. The CDR3 length is 15 residues. CDR1 SGDLS and CDR2 YYNGEE come from the germline V gene. Here the CDR3 reads CASSATEGRNTEAFF. The CDR3 nucleotides are TGTGCCAGCAGCGCAACTGAGGGTCGTAACACTGAAGCTTTCTTT.

The J gene is TRBJ2-2, the V gene TRBV9; TRBD2 might be the D (7 bases). The CDR3 spans 16 residues. With 0 bases removed from V and 3 bases from J, the gap between germline ends came to 12 bases. CDR1 is SGDLS and CDR2 is YYNGEE in the germline V gene. Here the CDR3 reads CASSVGGGAYTGELFF. The CDR3 DNA sequence: TGTGCCAGCAGCGTAGGTGGGGGGGCCTACACCGGGGAGCTGTTTTTT.

This chain connects TRBV5-1 to TRBJ2-7; tentative D call: TRBD1 (5 bases). Germline-derived CDR1 and CDR2 are SGHRS and YFSETQ. Trimming stripped 3 bases from V and 6 bases from J, with 10 bases between. CDR3 length: 12 residues. The CDR3: CASSSGMVEQYF. In DNA form, the CDR3 reads TGCGCCAGCAGCTCAGGGATGGTCGAGCAGTACTTC.

The chain recombines TRBV3-1 (or the pseudogene TRBV3-2) with TRBJ2-7, with TRBD2 matching over 7 bases. The CDR3 runs to 15 residues. V was clipped by 0 bases and J by 2 bases; unmatched bases: 4. The V gene's germline CDR1 is LGHDT and CDR2 YNNKEL (reference sequence). CDR3 amino acids: CASSQDLAVPYEQYF. The CDR3 DNA follows: TGTGCCAGCAGCCAAGATCTAGCGGTCCCCTACGAGCAGTACTTC.

On this clone: Distinct nucleotide sequences in the sample also encode this CDR3. The rearrangement joins TRBV30 to TRBJ1-1, with 8 bases identical to TRBD1. The CDR3 runs to 14 residues. CDR1 GTSNPN and CDR2 SVGIG come from the germline V gene (reference sequence). V lost 3 bases, J lost 0 bases, and 3 bases stayed unmatched. For the CDR3, the DNA is TGTGCCTGGAGCTTGGGACAGGTGAACACTGAAGCTTTCTTT. It yields the protein CAWSLGQVNTEAFF.

This chain links TRBV6-1 with TRBJ1-2; possible D gene TRBD1, 5 bases. This CDR3 has 13 amino acids. V was shortened by 3 bases and J by 8 bases, with 13 bases between the two germline ends. Per the germline V gene, CDR1 is MNHNS and CDR2 is SASEGT. The CDR3 nucleotides read TGTGCCAGCAGTGATCGGCAGGGAGGCGGCTACACCTTC. Residues: CASSDRQGGGYTF.